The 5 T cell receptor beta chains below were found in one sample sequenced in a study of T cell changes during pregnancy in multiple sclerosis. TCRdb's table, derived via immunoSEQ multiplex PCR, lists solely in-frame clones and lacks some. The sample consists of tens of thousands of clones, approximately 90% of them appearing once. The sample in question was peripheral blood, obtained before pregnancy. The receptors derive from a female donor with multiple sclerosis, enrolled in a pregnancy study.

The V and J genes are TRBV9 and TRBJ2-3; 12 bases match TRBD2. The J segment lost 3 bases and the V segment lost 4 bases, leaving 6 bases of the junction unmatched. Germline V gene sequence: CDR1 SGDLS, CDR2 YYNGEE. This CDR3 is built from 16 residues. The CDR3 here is CASSSSTSGSTDTQYF. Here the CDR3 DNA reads TGTGCCAGCAGCTCTTCGACTAGCGGGAGTACAGATACGCAGTATTTT.

Here the CDR3 reads CASSSRDSNSPLHF. DNA of the CDR3: TGTGCCAGCAGCTCCCGGGACAGCAATTCACCCCTCCACTTT. This chain links TRBV11-2 with TRBJ1-6, with TRBD1 matching 7 bases. The CDR3 length is 14 residues. Unmatched junction bases numbered 4, after V lost 4 bases and J lost 7 bases. Germline CDR1 is SGHAT and CDR2 is FQNNGV.

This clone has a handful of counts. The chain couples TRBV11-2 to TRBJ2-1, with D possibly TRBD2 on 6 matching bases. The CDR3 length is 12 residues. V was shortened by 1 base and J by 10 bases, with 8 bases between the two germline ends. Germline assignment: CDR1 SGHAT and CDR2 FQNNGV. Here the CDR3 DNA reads TGTGCCAGCAGCTTAGGTGGGGGGGAGCAGTTCTTC. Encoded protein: CASSLGGGEQFF.

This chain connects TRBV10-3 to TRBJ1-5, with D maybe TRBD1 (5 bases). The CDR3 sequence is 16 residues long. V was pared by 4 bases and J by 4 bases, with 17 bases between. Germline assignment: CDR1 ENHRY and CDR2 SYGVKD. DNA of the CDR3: TGTGCCATCAGTGTGGGGGGATCGAGCATTAATCAGCCCCAGCATTTT. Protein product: CAISVGGSSINQPQHF.

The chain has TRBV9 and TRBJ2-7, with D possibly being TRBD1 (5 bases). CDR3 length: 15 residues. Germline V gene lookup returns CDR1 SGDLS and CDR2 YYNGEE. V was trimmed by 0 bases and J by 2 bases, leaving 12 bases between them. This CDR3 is CASSVEGTGAYEQYF. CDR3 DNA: TGTGCCAGCAGCGTAGAGGGCACAGGCGCCTACGAGCAGTACTTC.